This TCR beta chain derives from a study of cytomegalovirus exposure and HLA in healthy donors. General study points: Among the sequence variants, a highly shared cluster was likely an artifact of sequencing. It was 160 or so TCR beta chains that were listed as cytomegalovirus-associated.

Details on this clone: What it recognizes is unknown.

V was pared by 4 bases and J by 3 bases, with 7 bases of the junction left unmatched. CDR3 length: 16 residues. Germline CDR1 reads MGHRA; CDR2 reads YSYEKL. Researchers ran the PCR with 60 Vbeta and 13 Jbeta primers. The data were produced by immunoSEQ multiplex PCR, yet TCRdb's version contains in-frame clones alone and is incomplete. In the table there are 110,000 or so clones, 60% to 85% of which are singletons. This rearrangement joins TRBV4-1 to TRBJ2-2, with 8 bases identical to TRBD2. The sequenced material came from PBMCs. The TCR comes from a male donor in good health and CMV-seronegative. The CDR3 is CASSLRGGADTGELFF. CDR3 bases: TGCGCCAGCAGCCTCCGGGGGGGGGCGGACACCGGGGAGCTGTTTTTT.